Listed here are 2 T cell receptor beta chains from one sample, sequenced in a study of blood T cells in healthy people across ages (dated by TCRdb to 2015 to 2017). The receptor library was made with 5' RACE. The second PCR ran for about 6 to 11 cycles and used a J-beta primer mix along with a sample-barcoded 5' primer. TCRdb reworked the public reads: Q25 trimming with fastp, MiXCR clone assembly, productive beta chains retained. Identical CDR3 proteins give one entry, which carries the most common genes and DNA. The sample records fewer than 2 million distinct CDR3 sequences, roughly two fifths of which are singletons. The top ten clonotypes cover about 21% of the sample. The sample was blood. Receptor source: a human donor in good health.

Only a few counts were recorded for this clonotype. The junction shows a germline mismatch at one end, possibly a read error. The chain has TRBV12-3 or TRBV12-4 and TRBJ2-3; 7 nucleotides line up with TRBD2. The CDR3 is 16 amino acids. The CDR3 nucleotides read TGTGCCAGTAGTTTAACGGGACTACTAGACACAGATACGCAGTATTTT. The encoded protein is CASSLTGLLDTDTQYF.

This clonotype has more than one count but fewer than ten. Relative to the germline gene, one junction end is altered; a read error may explain this. This chain uses TRBV12-3 or TRBV12-4 with TRBJ2-3; D gene ambiguous. The CDR3 length is 12 residues. The CDR3 reads CASSALTDTRYF. Written as DNA, the CDR3 is TGTGCCAGCTCCGCCCTCACAGATACGCGGTATTTT.